This TCR beta chain was profiled in a study of PD-1 blockade in classical Hodgkin lymphoma. General observations from the study: The study found complete responders had baseline diversity similar to newly diagnosed patients. Baseline TCR diversity was reportedly lower in newly diagnosed patients than in healthy donors. It was reported as lower still in relapsed/refractory patients.

Time point defined: cycle 4 day 1 (C4D1), after six to seven weeks of nivolumab. Autologous stem cell transplantation was followed by relapse in every patient, and brentuximab vedotin exposure varied. Each best response was a complete response, a partial response or progressive disease. TCRdb keeps only in-frame clones here, not all; method: immunoSEQ multiplex PCR. Counted here are roughly 48,000 clones, roughly nine tenths occurring once; the ten biggest clones make up approximately 7%. In regard to this clone: Antigen specificity is unknown.

This sample comprised peripheral blood mononuclear cells (PBMCs), obtained before the fourth cycle of nivolumab. The clonotype originates from a human donor with classical Hodgkin lymphoma.

In nucleotides, the CDR3 is TGCGCCAGCACCCCTTCGGGGACAGGTAATGAAAAACTGTTTTTT. Translated: CASTPSGTGNEKLFF. The genes are TRBV23-1 and TRBJ1-4; 8 bases match TRBD1. TRBV23-1 is an ORF, and what it does is uncertain. The length of the CDR3 is 15 residues. V was pared by 7 bases and J by 4 bases, with 8 bases of the junction left unmatched.